A single sample is the source of the 16 T cell receptor beta chains below, sequenced in a study of T cell repertoires and Cas9 in healthy adults. The table came from immunoSEQ multiplex PCR; TCRdb's copy has only in-frame clones and leaves some out. The sample comprises 20,000 to 25,000 clones, 80% to 95% of which are singletons, and about 0.78% rests with the top ten. The source material was CD4+ effector T cells (CD127+, CD25-, CD137-, CD154-) from PBMCs; culture status not recorded. The receptor source for this set is a human donor in good health.

The sample holds one count of this clone. The J gene is TRBJ2-3, the V gene TRBV19, with TRBD2 as a possible D gene (6 bases). The CDR3 is 13 residues long. The ends were cut back, 9 bases at V and 3 bases at J, with 13 bases in the middle. CDR1 is LNHDA, CDR2 SQIVND, per germline (reference sequence). The CDR3 protein is CASRTGGTDTQYF. CDR3 sequence (DNA): TGTGCCAGCCGGACTGGAGGGACAGATACGCAGTATTTT. Combining the CDR3 with reference TRBV19 and TRBJ2-3 gives the whole variable domain DGGITQSPKYLFRKEGQNVTLSCEQNLNHDAMYWYRQDPGQGLRLIYYSQIVNDFQKGDIAEGYSVSREKKESFPLTVTSAQKNPTAFYLCASRTGGTDTQYFGPGTRLTVL.

The J gene is TRBJ1-1, the V gene TRBV15; the match to TRBD1 covers 10 bases. Per germline, CDR1 LNHNV and CDR2 YYDKDF (reference sequence). CDR3 length equals 15 residues. V gave up 0 bases and J gave up 9 bases; unmatched junction bases: 7. DNA of the CDR3: TGTGCCACCAGCAGAGATCGAGCGGGACAGGGGAAAGCTTTCTTT. Translated: CATSRDRAGQGKAFF. Full variable domain (outside the CDR3, taken from reference TRBV15 and TRBJ1-1): DAMVIQNPRYQVTQFGKPVTLSCSQTLNHNVMYWYQQKSSQAPKLLFHYYDKDFNNEADTPDNFQSRRPNTSFCFLDIRSPGLGDTAMYLCATSRDRAGQGKAFFGQGTRLTVV.

The chain has TRBV30 and TRBJ2-3; D gene unclear. Trimming took off 5 bases at V and 2 bases at J, with 5 bases between the two ends. The CDR3 sequence is 11 residues long. Germline assignment: CDR1 GTSNPN and CDR2 SVGIG (reference sequence). The CDR3 coding sequence is TGTGCCTGGGAGGCCACAGATACGCAGTATTTT. Translating gives CAWEATDTQYF.

V and J are TRBV5-1 and TRBJ1-1; no reliable D call. V gave up 6 bases and J gave up 0 bases, with 12 bases separating them. This CDR3 has 14 amino acids. Germline loops: CDR1 SGHRS, CDR2 YFSETQ. DNA for the CDR3: TGCGCCAGCAAATTAAACAGTCTGAACACTGAAGCTTTCTTT. Its translation: CASKLNSLNTEAFF.

The V and J genes are TRBV2 and TRBJ1-1, with unresolved D. This CDR3 contains 13 residues. Germline V gives CDR1 SNHLY, CDR2 FYNNEI. V dropped 8 bases and J dropped 0 bases, with 10 bases sitting between them. The CDR3 nucleotides read TGTGCCAGCCTCGTGGAGGTGAACACTGAAGCTTTCTTT. This encodes CASLVEVNTEAFF.

This clone appeared a few times. The chain recombines TRBV7-2 with TRBJ1-6; D ambiguous. The CDR3 sequence is 12 residues long. The V end lost 5 bases, the J end lost 7 bases, and 6 bases lay between the germline ends. CDR1 and CDR2 (germline): SGHTA, FQGNSA. The CDR3 loop reads CASSLNNSPLHF. CDR3 DNA sequence: TGTGCCAGCAGCCTCAACAATTCACCCCTCCACTTT.

The chain combines TRBV18 with TRBJ1-2; D remains ambiguous. CDR3 size: 11 residues. Germline loops: CDR1 KGHSH, CDR2 LQKENI. Trimming removed 2 bases at V and 8 bases at J, with 6 bases between. CDR3 in amino acids: CASSPGEGYTF. CDR3 in DNA: TGTGCCAGCTCACCAGGGGAAGGCTACACCTTC.

This rearrangement joins TRBV14 to TRBJ2-2; TRBD1 aligns across 11 bases. The CDR3 is 16 amino acids. Germline lookup yields CDR1 SGHDN and CDR2 FVKESK. With 6 bases clipped from V and 3 bases from J, the junction kept 6 bases outside the gene matches. CDR3 in DNA: TGTGCCAGCAGACGGACAGGGGGCAGCTACACCGGGGAGCTGTTTTTT. Translation gives CASRRTGGSYTGELFF. Together with reference TRBV14 and TRBJ2-2, the CDR3 gives the full variable domain: EAGVTQFPSHSVIEKGQTVTLRCDPISGHDNLYWYRRVMGKEIKFLLHFVKESKQDESGMPNNRFLAERTGGTYSTLKVQPAELEDSGVYFCASRRTGGSYTGELFFGEGSRLTVL.

CDR3 DNA: TGTGCCAGCAGTGCCAGGGGTCGTGAGACCCAGTACTTC. It yields the protein CASSARGRETQYF. The chain joins TRBV2 to TRBJ2-5; a possible D gene is TRBD1 (6 bases). In germline, CDR1 is SNHLY, CDR2 FYNNEI. The CDR3 spans 13 residues. The V and J ends lost 4 bases and 5 bases respectively, with 11 bases between them. The full variable domain, with the rest looked up from reference TRBV2 and TRBJ2-5, is EPEVTQTPSHQVTQMGQEVILRCVPISNHLYFYWYRQILGQKVEFLVSFYNNEISEKSEIFDDQFSVERPDGSNFTLKIRSTKLEDSAMYFCASSARGRETQYFGPGTRLLVL.

The V gene is TRBV18, the J gene TRBJ2-7; possible D gene TRBD1, 6 bases. Trimming shortened V by 4 bases and J by 3 bases, and 16 bases separated the two germline ends. Germline V gives CDR1 KGHSH, CDR2 LQKENI. This CDR3 is built from 15 residues. The CDR3 nucleotides read TGTGCCAGCTCACTGCCGGGACAACAGCTCTACGAGCAGTACGTC. It codes for CASSLPGQQLYEQYV.

The genes are TRBV4-3 and TRBJ2-2; D is perhaps TRBD1 or TRBD2 (5 bases each). Germline V gene lookup returns CDR1 LGHNA and CDR2 YSLEER. CDR3 length equals 15 residues. The ends were cut back, 1 base at V and 6 bases at J, with 12 bases in the middle. The CDR3 loop is CASSQVAGASGELFF. The DNA of the CDR3 is TGCGCCAGCAGCCAAGTTGCCGGGGCCTCCGGGGAGCTGTTTTTT.

The chain combines TRBV5-1 with TRBJ2-5, with TRBD1 identical over 7 bases. The junction had 10 bases not matched to a gene; V was cut back by 4 bases and J by 4 bases. Germline assignment: CDR1 SGHRS and CDR2 YFSETQ. The CDR3 spans 15 residues. The CDR3 is CASSPLTGIPETQYF. DNA for the CDR3: TGCGCCAGCAGCCCCCTGACAGGGATCCCAGAGACCCAGTACTTC. The full variable domain, with the rest looked up from reference TRBV5-1 and TRBJ2-5, is KAGVTQTPRYLIKTRGQQVTLSCSPISGHRSVSWYQQTPGQGLQFLFEYFSETQRNKGNFPGRFSGRQFSNSRSEMNVSTLELGDSALYLCASSPLTGIPETQYFGPGTRLLVL.

The chain is built from TRBV19 and TRBJ2-3; no firm D call. V lost 4 bases and J 5 bases, leaving 10 bases between the germline ends. CDR3 length: 13 amino acids. CDR1 is LNHDA, CDR2 SQIVND, per germline (reference sequence). Here the CDR3 reads CASSTLFLDTQYF. The CDR3 DNA follows: TGTGCCAGTAGTACGCTTTTTTTAGATACGCAGTATTTT.

The chain carries TRBV5-6 and TRBJ1-1; perhaps TRBD1 as D (6 bases). The CDR3 contains 19 residues. Germline CDR1 and CDR2: SGHDT and YYEEEE. The V end lost 2 bases, the J end lost 10 bases, and 33 bases lay between the germline ends. The CDR3, as DNA: TGTGCCAGCAGCTTCAATTTGCGGGAAGACAGGCGACGAGATTCTATAGCTTTCTTT. Amino acids: CASSFNLREDRRRDSIAFF. The variable domain in full, with the rest retrieved from reference TRBV5-6 and TRBJ1-1, is DAGVTQSPTHLIKTRGQQVTLRCSPKSGHDTVSWYQQALGQGPQFIFQYYEEEERQRGNFPDRFSGHQFPNYSSELNVNALLLGDSALYLCASSFNLREDRRRDSIAFFGQGTRLTVV.

The rearrangement uses TRBV9 and TRBJ1-2; no firm D call. The V gene's germline CDR1 is SGDLS and CDR2 YYNGEE. V lost 6 bases, J lost 8 bases, and 17 bases lay in between. The CDR3 totals 13 residues. CDR3 coding DNA: TGTGCCAGCACAATCGACAAATTCGGAGGCTACACCTTC. Translated: CASTIDKFGGYTF.

The genes are TRBV29-1 and TRBJ2-1, with a possible D match to TRBD1 (5 bases). The CDR3 loop spans 11 amino acids. The V gene lost 5 bases and the J gene lost 9 bases, with 11 bases spanning the gap. Germline values: CDR1 SQVTM, CDR2 ANQGSEA. Here the CDR3 DNA reads TGCAGCGTTCCAGGGTATACTGAGCAGTTCTTC. This sequence encodes CSVPGYTEQFF.